This T cell receptor beta chain came from a study of blood T cells in healthy people across ages (dated by TCRdb to between 2014 and 2017). At the level of the whole study: Template switching captured roughly one uniquely barcoded TCR beta cDNA molecule per two T cells in model experiments. Age-related changes in TCR beta repertoire diversity were measured in the study by deep sequencing normalized with unique cDNA molecular identifiers. The donors were divided into four age groups: young (average approximately 17 years), middle-aged (approximately 39), aged (around 67) and long-lived (nearly 85). Donors of different ages were randomly distributed across sequencing lanes to avoid experimental bias. Two additional independent replicas of 1 million unique cDNA reads from the same blood draw were analyzed for two donors (one aged 18 to 30 and one aged 80 or older).

To prepare the library, 5' RACE was applied. A second 7 to 11 cycle PCR used a sample-barcoded 5' primer and a J-beta primer mix. Each TCR beta cDNA molecule received a unique molecular identifier from a template-switch 5' adaptor carrying 12 random nucleotides. Each sample yielded at least 3 million CDR3-containing paired-end reads. First-strand cDNA was synthesized from all RNA with the Mint cDNA synthesis kit, primed by a TRBC-specific oligonucleotide. After uracil-DNA glycosylase treatment, a first 18-cycle PCR used universal primers M1SS and BC2_uni_R on all cDNA. As for how the authors treated the data: Normalization of each sample was performed by random selection of 1 million high-quality reads, each carrying a distinct molecular identifier. Reads sharing molecular identifiers were discarded rather than binned into consensus sequences. MiTCR, run with a Q25 quality threshold and the strictest error-elimination algorithm, handled CDR3 identification, clonotype clustering and error correction. A nonparametric unseen species model with Euler transformation was used to estimate a lower bound on total TCR beta diversity. TCRdb's own reprocessing of the public reads used fastp at Q25 and MiXCR and kept productive beta chains. Entries that share a CDR3 protein sequence are merged under the most common genes and DNA. Clone size and V and J calls follow TCRdb, not the original study. The sample table records some 1.8 million distinct CDR3 sequences; about 39% of these occur just once. Together, the top ten hold under 30% of the sample.

Comments on this clonotype: No cognate antigen has been identified for it. The input lacks base qualities; no much larger clone sits a single base away.

Donors were roughly 40 systemically healthy Caucasian individuals from Russia aged about 6 to 100 years. Each donor gave 9 to 10 milliliters of peripheral blood, collected into EDTA-treated Vacutainer tubes. Ficoll-Paque density-gradient centrifugation was used to isolate PBMCs, with at least 6.5 million obtained per sample. Trizol reagent was used to extract total RNA from PBMCs, with at least 5 micrograms per sample. For every donor, flow cytometry on a PBMC aliquot measured the percentage of naive CD45RAhigh/CD27high T cells. Study-wide findings and limitations: Total diversity estimates from one million sequenced T cells were considered lower bounds and underestimates. Compared with the aged group, the long-lived group had more naive CD4+ T cells, fewer expanded clones and increased TCR diversity, a pattern suggesting age selection. A strong correlation was found between observed TCR beta diversity and the percentage of naive T cells measured by flow cytometry. Because the CMV infection status of the donors was unknown, age-related changes in expanded clonotypes may potentially have been confounded. Bulk unsorted PBMC profiling prevented conclusive comparison of naive and antigen-experienced compartments. As age increased, observed TCR beta diversity per million T cells dropped in a roughly linear way, and a significant reduction was already evident by age 40.

Sequences PRHDT (CDR1) and FYEKMQ (CDR2) are obtained from the germline V gene (reference sequence). The cysteine opens and the phenylalanine closes a CDR3 of 15 amino acids. Of all the DNA, just the CDR3 is kept, 45 bases in frame from base 1. The TCR originated in a human donor in good health. The source material was blood. The sequence joins TRBV13 to TRBJ2-4, and TRBD1 may be the D gene, going by 7 matching bases. The DNA end favors TRBJ2-7, so the J call may be wrong. Read as DNA, the sequence is TGTGCCAGCACCCTTAGTGTCAGGGGGGAAAACGAGCAGTACTTC. It codes for CASTLSVRGENEQYF.